This T cell receptor beta chain emerged from a study of blood T cell repertoires in COVID-19. Study summary: From the United States, Italy and Spain came samples of acute and convalescent COVID-19. Nucleic acid was either cDNA or gDNA, and it came from T cells, B-cell-depleted T cells, or PBMCs.

Per the study methods: Reference gene primer amplification gave estimated nucleated cell counts. Libraries were prepared by immunoSEQ multiplex PCR; TCRdb keeps only in-frame clonotypes and omits some of them. V and J calls and clone size follow that table, whereas D and trimming were derived from the DNA. Seen here are about 73,000 clones, about 88% observed once, and the top ten hold approximately 10%. The V gene's germline CDR1 is SNHLY and CDR2 FYNNEI. The junction had 6 bases not matched to a gene; V was cut back by 6 bases and J by 0 bases. The CDR3 covers 15 residues. This receptor was obtained from a man older than 75 with acute or convalescent COVID-19. The chain combines TRBV2 with TRBJ2-7, with 9 bases aligning to TRBD2. The sequenced sample consisted of peripheral blood. The CDR3 sequence is CASSGTSYSSYEQYF. The CDR3 DNA is TGTGCCAGCAGCGGGACTAGCTATAGCTCCTACGAGCAGTACTTC.